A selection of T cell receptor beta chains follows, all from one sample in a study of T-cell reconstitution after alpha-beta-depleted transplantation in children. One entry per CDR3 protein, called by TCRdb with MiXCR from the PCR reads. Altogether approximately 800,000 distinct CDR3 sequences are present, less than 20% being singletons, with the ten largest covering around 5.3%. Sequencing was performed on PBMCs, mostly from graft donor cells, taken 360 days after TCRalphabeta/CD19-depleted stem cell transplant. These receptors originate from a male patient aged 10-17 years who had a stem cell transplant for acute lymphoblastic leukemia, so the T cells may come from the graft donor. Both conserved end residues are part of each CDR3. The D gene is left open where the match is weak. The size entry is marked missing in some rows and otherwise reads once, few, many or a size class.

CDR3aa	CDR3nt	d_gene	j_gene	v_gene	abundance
CSAPVAGFNQPQHF	TGCAGTGCGCCCGTTGCGGGGTTTAATCAGCCCCAGCATTTT	.	TRBJ1-5	TRBV20-1	few
CASSLVAGGAYNEQFF	TGTGCCAGCAGCTTAGTAGCGGGAGGGGCCTACAATGAGCAGTTCTTC	TRBD2	TRBJ2-1	TRBV5-1	many
CASSPDPTGSYSNTGELFF	TGCGCCAGCAGCCCCGACCCAACAGGGTCTTACTCTAACACCGGGGAGCTGTTTTTT	.	TRBJ2-2	TRBV5-1	many
CSVRPANTGELFF	TGCAGCGTCCGTCCGGCGAACACCGGGGAGCTGTTTTTT	.	TRBJ2-2	TRBV29-1	many
CASSSPGGGHTEAFF	TGCGCCAGCAGTTCCCCCGGCGGGGGGCACACTGAAGCTTTCTTT	.	TRBJ1-1	TRBV10-2	.
CASRPGRFYEQYF	TGCGCCAGCAGACCGGGGCGGTTCTACGAGCAGTACTTC	.	TRBJ2-7	TRBV5-1	.
CASSMISGVVQPQHF	TGTGCCAGTAGTATGATCTCGGGGGTGGTACAGCCCCAGCATTTT	.	TRBJ1-5	TRBV19	.
CATSRDRLEGGRLF	TGTGCCACCAGCAGAGATCGGTTGGAAGGGGGGAGGCTTTTT	.	TRBJ1-4	TRBV15	.
CASSQTSGTAEQYF	TGTGCCAGCAGCCAAACTAGCGGGACGGCCGAGCAGTACTTC	TRBD2	TRBJ2-7	TRBV7-6	few
CASSQSGDRARYNEQFF	TGCGCCAGCAGTCAATCGGGGGACAGGGCCCGTTACAATGAGCAGTTCTTC	TRBD1	TRBJ2-1	TRBV23-1	once
CASSLLETPAYEQYF	TGTGCCAGCAGCTTACTGGAGACCCCCGCCTACGAGCAGTACTTC	.	TRBJ2-7	TRBV7-2	few
CASSESVPPYEQYF	TGTGCCAGCAGTGAATCGGTACCGCCCTACGAGCAGTACTTC	.	TRBJ2-7	TRBV25-1	.
CASTQTGGGDEQYF	TGTGCCAGCACCCAGACAGGGGGCGGCGACGAGCAGTACTTC	TRBD1	TRBJ2-7	TRBV12-3/TRBV12-4	few